This T cell receptor beta chain was captured in a study of T-cell memory formation after mild COVID-19. The sample holds a few counts of this clonotype. The target antigen is unknown. Study-level results: The study detected some responding clones in pre-infection memory, suggesting cross-reactive memory joined. Day 15 to 85 contracting clones showed balanced CD4/CD8; day 15 to 37 expanders favored CD4+.

CDR1 is MGHRA, CDR2 YSYEKL, per germline. The CDR3 totals 15 residues. The J segment lost 3 bases and the V segment lost 4 bases, leaving 7 bases of the junction unmatched. 5'RACE with constant-segment primers yielded barcoded, UMI-tagged TCR alpha and TCR beta cDNA libraries. TCRdb re-analysed the 5' RACE reads in MiXCR, keeping a single row per CDR3 protein. The table lists about 210,000 distinct CDR3 sequences, around 26% of them singletons. This chain links TRBV4-1 with TRBJ2-7, with 9 bases that match TRBD1. The sample was PBMCs or a T cell subset sorted from them (not recorded which). The clonotype was recovered from an adult woman who had mild COVID-19 (a few samples of this study predate the infection). Cell type and time point are not known. This CDR3 is CASSPQDRGYYEQYF. As DNA, the CDR3 is TGCGCCAGCAGCCCCCAGGACAGGGGATACTACGAGCAGTACTTC.